This T cell receptor (beta chain) was captured by sequencing in a study of blood T cell repertoires in COVID-19. Study at large: COVID-19 samples from acute and convalescent phases originated in the United States, Italy and Spain. T cells, B-cell-depleted T cells, or PBMCs supplied cDNA or gDNA.

In the study's own analysis: Estimation of nucleated cell counts was performed using reference gene primer amplification. Profiled with immunoSEQ multiplex PCR; TCRdb holds only in-frame clones, not every one. V and J calls and clone size come straight from that table; D and trimming were deduced from the DNA. The sample has about 220,000 clones, 80% to 90% seen once; the top ten hold just under 20%. This CDR3 is built from 15 residues. The germline V and J ends were trimmed by 3 bases and 1 base, with 11 bases remaining between them. Per germline, CDR1 SGHVS and CDR2 FNYEAQ. The J gene is TRBJ2-3, the V gene TRBV7-6; the D gene is possibly TRBD1 (6 bases). This receptor was identified in a man under 40 with active or convalescent COVID-19. The sequenced sample was peripheral blood. The CDR3 loop is CASSFQGTGTDTQYF. The CDR3 bases are TGTGCCAGCAGCTTCCAGGGGACCGGCACAGATACGCAGTATTTT.